This entry lists 18 T cell receptor beta chains sequenced from one sample in a study of T cell repertoires in cytomegalovirus infection. TCRdb independently ran MiXCR on the reads; one entry per CDR3 protein. The sample yields approximately 250,000 distinct CDR3 sequences, about 7% seen once. The sequenced sample consisted of PBMCs. These receptors came from a human donor in good health (CMV status not recorded). Some clones in this sample may be carry-over from other donors' samples.

This clonotype has a single count. J is TRBJ1-1 and V is TRBV6-1; D unclear. The germline V gene encodes CDR1 MNHNS and CDR2 SASEGT. The germline V and J ends were trimmed by 3 bases and 4 bases, with 12 bases remaining between them. The CDR3 length is 14 residues. The CDR3 here is CASSDAQRTTEAFF. DNA for the CDR3: TGTGCCAGCAGTGACGCACAGAGAACCACTGAAGCTTTCTTT.

This clonotype has a count of ten or more. V usage is TRBV4-3 and J usage is TRBJ1-3; D might be TRBD1 (5 bases). With 3 bases removed from V and 3 bases from J, the gap between germline ends came to 27 bases. The germline V gene encodes CDR1 LGHNA and CDR2 YSLEER. There are 20 residues in the CDR3. This CDR3 is CASSHGAGAWAILCGNTIYF. In DNA, the CDR3 is TGCGCCAGCAGCCACGGGGCGGGAGCTTGGGCAATTCTATGTGGAAACACCATATATTTT.

The sample holds many counts of this clonotype. The V and J genes are TRBV18 and TRBJ1-4; a possible D gene is TRBD1 (5 bases). The CDR3 totals 15 residues. The germline V and J ends were trimmed by 0 bases and 8 bases, with 13 bases remaining between them. Germline V gives CDR1 KGHSH, CDR2 LQKENI. The CDR3: CASSPPGQGGEKLFF. Written as DNA, the CDR3 is TGTGCCAGCTCACCACCCGGTCAGGGAGGCGAAAAACTGTTTTTT.

A few counts support this clonotype. The chain joins TRBV7-9 to TRBJ1-2; D not resolved. Germline loops: CDR1 SEHNR, CDR2 FQNEAQ (reference sequence). CDR3 length: 15 amino acids. Trimming stripped 4 bases from V and 3 bases from J, with 15 bases between. CDR3 residues: CASSYYVREDYGYTF. The CDR3 DNA follows: TGTGCCAGCAGCTACTACGTAAGGGAAGACTATGGCTACACCTTC. Looking up the rest from reference TRBV7-9 and TRBJ1-2 gives the full variable domain: DTGVSQNPRHKITKRGQNVTFRCDPISEHNRLYWYRQTLGQGPEFLTYFQNEAQLEKSRLLSDRFSAERPKGSFSTLEIQRTEQGDSAMYLCASSYYVREDYGYTFGSGTRLTVV.

Many counts were recorded for this clonotype. The chain recombines TRBV7-2 with TRBJ2-3; D is undetermined. The CDR3 contains 13 residues. Trimming left V 5 bases short and J 2 bases short, with 8 bases between. Germline lookup yields CDR1 SGHTA and CDR2 FQGNSA. The CDR3 region has the DNA TGTGCCAGCAGCCCTCAGTACACAGATACGCAGTATTTT. Residues: CASSPQYTDTQYF.

This clonotype occurred a few times. V is TRBV20-1 and J is TRBJ1-2; D call uncertain. The length of the CDR3 is 13 residues. The germline V and J ends were trimmed by 6 bases and 4 bases, with 15 bases remaining between them. The germline CDR1 and CDR2 sequences are DFQATT and SNEGSKA (reference sequence). CDR3 DNA: TGCAGTGCCTCACCCTCAGGAGGCTATGGCTACACCTTC. Encoded protein: CSASPSGGYGYTF.

This clonotype was found many times. CDR3 amino acids: CASSLAEGGRRDTEAFF. In DNA form, the CDR3 reads TGTGCCAGCAGCTTAGCGGAGGGGGGGCGTAGGGACACTGAAGCTTTCTTT. The rearrangement links TRBV7-8 to TRBJ1-1; TRBD1 might be the D (6 bases). CDR3 size: 17 residues. V gave up 0 bases and J gave up 3 bases, with 17 bases separating them. CDR1 SGHVS and CDR2 FQNEAQ come from the germline V gene.

This sequence joins TRBV28 and TRBJ2-2, with a weak D call TRBD2 (6 bases). The germline V and J ends were trimmed by 11 bases and 0 bases, with 10 bases remaining between them. CDR3 length equals 13 residues. CDR1 and CDR2 (germline): MDHEN, SYDVKM. The DNA of the CDR3 is TGTGCCGGCGGGACGTCGAACACCGGGGAGCTGTTTTTT. Protein product: CAGGTSNTGELFF.

This clonotype was observed at least ten times. This sequence joins TRBV6-2 or TRBV6-3 and TRBJ1-2; D unresolved. This CDR3 contains 15 residues. The germline gives CDR1 MNHEY, CDR2 SVGEGT. V was clipped by 5 bases and J by 7 bases, with 20 bases between them. This CDR3 is CASSPPFGLPSGYTF. Here the CDR3 DNA reads TGTGCCAGCAGTCCGCCGTTCGGACTCCCATCTGGCTACACCTTC.

This clonotype has ten or more counts. The chain is built from TRBV6-5 and TRBJ1-1; no firm D call. Germline assignment: CDR1 MNHEY and CDR2 SVGAGI. V dropped 2 bases and J dropped 5 bases, with 15 bases sitting between them. The CDR3 extends over 15 amino acids. CDR3: CASSYTGTSGTEAFF. DNA for the CDR3: TGTGCCAGCAGTTACACGGGAACAAGTGGGACTGAAGCTTTCTTT.

This clonotype came up many times. This rearrangement joins TRBV20-1 to TRBJ2-7; D unresolved. With 5 bases removed from V and 0 bases from J, the gap between germline ends came to 11 bases. Germline CDR1 and CDR2: DFQATT and SNEGSKA (reference sequence). CDR3 length equals 13 residues. Here the CDR3 reads CSAGDRRSYEQYF. CDR3 sequence (DNA): TGCAGTGCTGGTGACCGCCGCTCCTACGAGCAGTACTTC.

This clonotype was recorded at least ten times. The V gene is TRBV20-1, the J gene TRBJ1-5; D is unresolved. Trimming cost V 6 bases and J 4 bases, with 13 bases left between them. CDR3 length: 13 residues. Per germline, CDR1 DFQATT and CDR2 SNEGSKA (reference sequence). The CDR3 bases are TGCAGTGCGTCCGGGTCTAGGAATCAGCCCCAGCATTTT. This sequence encodes CSASGSRNQPQHF.

At least ten counts were recorded for this clonotype. V and J are TRBV10-3 and TRBJ2-1; D gene unclear. The CDR3 loop spans 16 amino acids. Per germline, CDR1 ENHRY and CDR2 SYGVKD. With 4 bases removed from V and 0 bases from J, the gap between germline ends came to 13 bases. The CDR3 sequence is CAISGDGSSSYNEQFF. Here the CDR3 DNA reads TGTGCCATCAGTGGTGACGGAAGTAGCTCCTACAATGAGCAGTTCTTC.

This clonotype was observed many times. The genes are TRBV7-9 and TRBJ2-5; D assignment may be TRBD1 or TRBD2 (6 bases each). The CDR3 covers 15 residues. Germline V gene sequence: CDR1 SEHNR, CDR2 FQNEAQ (reference sequence). Deletions cut 6 bases from V and 5 bases from J, with 19 bases between. The CDR3 DNA sequence: TGTGCCAGCAGTCAACCCGGGGGCCTCGGGGAGACCCAGTACTTC. Encoded protein: CASSQPGGLGETQYF.

This clonotype appeared many times. The chain combines TRBV7-2 with TRBJ2-7; possibly TRBD2 for D (5 bases). This CDR3 is built from 16 residues. Germline V gives CDR1 SGHTA, CDR2 FQGNSA. V dropped 6 bases and J dropped 1 base, with 19 bases sitting between them. CDR3 in DNA: TGTGCCAGCAGTTCCGCTCCCCGGACTCGATCCTACGAGCAGTACTTC. Amino acids: CASSSAPRTRSYEQYF.

The table lists this clonotype with many counts. The chain uses TRBV7-2 and TRBJ1-5; maybe TRBD1 (6 bases). The CDR3 length is 14 residues. Germline CDR1 reads SGHTA; CDR2 reads FQGNSA. With 4 bases removed from V and 1 base from J, the gap between germline ends came to 8 bases. The CDR3: CASSSGQSNQPQHF. CDR3 sequence (DNA): TGTGCCAGCAGCTCCGGACAGAGCAATCAGCCCCAGCATTTT.

This chain uses TRBV20-1 with TRBJ2-1; no firm D call. The length of the CDR3 is 13 residues. Germline V gives CDR1 DFQATT, CDR2 SNEGSKA (reference sequence). Deletions cut 3 bases from V and 4 bases from J, with 10 bases between. The CDR3 spells CSARRLGYNEQFF. The CDR3 nucleotides read TGCAGTGCTAGGAGACTCGGATACAATGAGCAGTTCTTC.

This clonotype showed up many times. The chain couples TRBV5-4 to TRBJ2-7; 7 bases align to TRBD1. Looked up from germline, CDR1 is SGHNT and CDR2 is YYREEE (reference sequence). The CDR3 contains 15 residues. The V segment lost 2 bases and the J segment 2 bases; nucleotides outside the gene matches: 7. CDR3 in DNA: TGTGCCAGCAGCTTTGGGGGACAGCGAGCCTACGAGCAGTACTTC. This translates into CASSFGGQRAYEQYF.